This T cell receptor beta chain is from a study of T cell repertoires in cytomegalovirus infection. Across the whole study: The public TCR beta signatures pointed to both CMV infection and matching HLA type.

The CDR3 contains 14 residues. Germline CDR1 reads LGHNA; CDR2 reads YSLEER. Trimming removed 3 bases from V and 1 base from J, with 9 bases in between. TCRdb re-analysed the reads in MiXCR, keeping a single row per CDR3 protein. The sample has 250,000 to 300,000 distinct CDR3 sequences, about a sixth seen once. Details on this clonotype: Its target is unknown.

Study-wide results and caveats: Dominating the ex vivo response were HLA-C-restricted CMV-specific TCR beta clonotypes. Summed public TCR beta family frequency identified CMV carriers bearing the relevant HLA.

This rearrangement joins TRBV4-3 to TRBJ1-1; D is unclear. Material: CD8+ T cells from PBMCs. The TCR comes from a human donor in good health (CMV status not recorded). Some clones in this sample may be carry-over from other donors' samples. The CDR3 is CASSHPDKNTEAFF. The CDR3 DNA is TGCGCCAGCAGCCATCCAGATAAGAACACTGAAGCTTTCTTT.